The 17 T cell receptor beta chains below were found in one sample sequenced in a study of vaccination and CD4 T cells after COVID-19. Treatment: roughly 11-day PBMC culture with coronavirus spike peptide pools or control peptides (ViraFEST assay). The study sequenced cultured CD4+ T cell DNA using the Oncomine TCR Beta short-read assay. From the PCR reads, TCRdb called clonotypes with MiXCR, one entry per CDR3 protein. The data show over 10,000 distinct CDR3 sequences, around half seen once. Their recognized antigens are unknown. The specimen was cultured CD4+ T cells from blood, collected after SARS-CoV-2 vaccination. The source of these receptors is a human donor with COVID-19.

The chain recombines TRBV7-2 with TRBJ2-3; D call uncertain. Trimming took off 7 bases at V and 6 bases at J, with 11 bases between the two ends. Germline CDR1 reads SGHTA; CDR2 reads FQGNSA. The CDR3 extends over 12 amino acids. The CDR3 reads CASTPRTDTQYF. In DNA form, the CDR3 reads TGTGCCAGCACCCCTAGGACGGATACGCAGTATTTT.

CDR3 sequence (DNA): TGCAGTGCTGGGGGGGGGGGCCGAATCTACGAGCAGTACTTC. This gives the protein CSAGGGGRIYEQYF. The chain employs TRBV20-1 and TRBJ2-7; D is perhaps TRBD2 (7 bases). Trimming took off 5 bases at V and 3 bases at J, with 17 bases between the two ends. From germline, CDR1 is DFQATT and CDR2 SNEGSKA (reference sequence). The CDR3 contains 14 residues.

This sequence joins TRBV7-9 and TRBJ2-7; TRBD1 aligns across 7 bases. The CDR3 contains 18 residues. Germline lookup yields CDR1 SEHNR and CDR2 FQNEAQ (reference sequence). After removal of 5 bases from V and 0 bases from J, the junction contained 16 bases not matched to a gene. This chain's CDR3 is CASSPGNRGQSSSYEQYF. The CDR3, as DNA: TGTGCCAGCAGCCCCGGGAACAGGGGACAATCGAGCTCCTACGAGCAGTACTTC.

The rearrangement links TRBV6-1 to TRBJ1-5, with 7 bases that match TRBD1. The length of the CDR3 is 15 residues. CDR1 and CDR2 (germline): MNHNS, SASEGT. J lost 0 bases, V lost 10 bases, and 9 bases had no gene match. This CDR3 is CATKGARNSNQPQHF. The CDR3 region has the DNA TGTGCCACCAAGGGGGCTAGGAATAGCAATCAGCCCCAGCATTTT.

This chain uses TRBV20-1 with TRBJ2-7, with a weak D call TRBD2 (7 bases). Germline V gene sequence: CDR1 DFQATT, CDR2 SNEGSKA (reference sequence). V lost 6 bases to trimming and J lost 3 bases, with 18 bases between them. The CDR3 loop spans 14 amino acids. This chain's CDR3 is CSALWGGARYEQYF. Here the CDR3 DNA reads TGCAGTGCCCTATGGGGGGGGGCCCGCTACGAGCAGTACTTC.

The chain carries TRBV11-3 and TRBJ1-1; TRBD1 is a possible D gene (5 bases). The germline V gene has CDR1 SGHNT and CDR2 YENEEA. This CDR3 is built from 14 residues. V lost 2 bases and J lost 0, with 7 bases in between. CDR3 nucleotide sequence: TGTGCCAGCAGCTTAATGACAGTGAACACTGAAGCTTTCTTT. It codes for CASSLMTVNTEAFF.

The chain employs TRBV20-1 and TRBJ1-2; D is perhaps TRBD1 (6 bases). CDR3 size: 14 residues. Germline loops: CDR1 DFQATT, CDR2 SNEGSKA (reference sequence). V lost 5 bases to trimming and J lost 2 bases, with 15 bases between them. The CDR3 DNA follows: TGCAGTGCTCAAAACAGGGAGCCCAACTATGGCTACACCTTC. This gives the protein CSAQNREPNYGYTF.

The genes are TRBV11-3 and TRBJ1-5, with D uncertain. The germline CDR1 and CDR2 sequences are SGHNT and YENEEA. The CDR3 extends over 13 amino acids. The ends were cut back, 1 base at V and 1 base at J, with 2 bases in the middle. The CDR3 sequence is CASSLASNQPQHF. The CDR3, as DNA: TGTGCCAGCAGCTTAGCCAGCAATCAGCCCCAGCATTTT.

The chain combines TRBV20-1 with TRBJ2-3; weak D call: TRBD1 (5 bases). This CDR3 has 12 amino acids. Germline V gene lookup returns CDR1 DFQATT and CDR2 SNEGSKA (reference sequence). The V end lost 4 bases, the J end lost 1 base, and 6 bases lay between the germline ends. The CDR3 reads CSAKGGTDTQYF. In nucleotides, the CDR3 is TGCAGTGCTAAAGGGGGCACAGATACGCAGTATTTT.

The chain uses TRBV6-5 and TRBJ2-5; no definite D call. The CDR3 spans 14 residues. V lost 2 bases and J lost 2, with 9 bases in between. The germline V gene has CDR1 MNHEY and CDR2 SVGAGI. The CDR3 is CASSYDGPQETQYF. CDR3 coding DNA: TGTGCCAGCAGTTACGACGGACCTCAAGAGACCCAGTACTTC.

V gene TRBV11-3 combines with J gene TRBJ1-2, with 10 bases fitting TRBD1. Per the germline V gene, CDR1 is SGHNT and CDR2 is YENEEA. This CDR3 contains 13 residues. J lost 6 bases, V lost 5 bases, and 3 bases had no gene match. The CDR3 spells CASSPGQGDGYTF. CDR3 bases: TGTGCCAGCAGCCCCGGACAGGGGGATGGCTACACCTTC.

The chain has TRBV19 and TRBJ1-5; D is unresolved. CDR1 and CDR2 from the germline V gene are LNHDA and SQIVND (reference sequence). There are 11 residues in the CDR3. With 11 bases removed from V and 5 bases from J, the gap between germline ends came to 10 bases. The CDR3 reads CAAGEYQPQHF. The CDR3 DNA is TGTGCCGCGGGTGAGTATCAGCCCCAGCATTTT.

In DNA form, the CDR3 reads TGTGCCAGCAGCCGGATGGAGCGGGGAGAAGCTTTCTTT. Amino acid sequence: CASSRMERGEAFF. This chain uses TRBV5-8 with TRBJ1-1; D not certain. CDR1 and CDR2 from the germline V gene are SGHTS and YDEGEE. The CDR3 spans 13 residues. V was clipped by 4 bases and J by 8 bases, with 15 bases between them.

The CDR3 bases are TGTGCCAGCAGCGGGCGGACTAGCGGGCGATACCAAGAGACCCAGTACTTC. Protein: CASSGRTSGRYQETQYF. The chain combines TRBV7-2 with TRBJ2-5, with 11 positions matching TRBD2. The V gene end was trimmed by 5 bases and the J gene end by 0 bases; junction bases not matched to a gene: 8. CDR3 length: 17 residues. Germline V lookup: CDR1 SGHTA, CDR2 FQGNSA.

This clonotype turned up a few times. The genes are TRBV7-2 and TRBJ1-2, with D possibly matching TRBD1 (6 bases). From germline, CDR1 is SGHTA and CDR2 FQGNSA. CDR3 length: 14 amino acids. V lost 0 bases and J lost 7, with 12 bases in between. This CDR3 is CASSLARGESGYTF. Here the CDR3 DNA reads TGTGCCAGCAGCTTAGCGAGGGGGGAGAGTGGCTACACCTTC.

V gene TRBV2 combines with J gene TRBJ1-6, with a possible D match to TRBD1 (6 bases). The V and J ends lost 6 bases and 2 bases respectively, with 8 bases between them. Germline CDR1 SNHLY, CDR2 FYNNEI. The CDR3 sequence is 14 residues long. CDR3 DNA: TGTGCCAGCAGACCAGGGGCCTATAATTCACCCCTCCACTTT. It specifies CASRPGAYNSPLHF. Full variable domain (outside the CDR3, taken from reference TRBV2 and TRBJ1-6): EPEVTQTPSHQVTQMGQEVILRCVPISNHLYFYWYRQILGQKVEFLVSFYNNEISEKSEIFDDQFSVERPDGSNFTLKIRSTKLEDSAMYFCASRPGAYNSPLHFGNGTRLTVT.

V and J are TRBV30 and TRBJ1-2, with D maybe TRBD1 (5 bases). The CDR3 has 14 amino acids. Trimming removed 0 bases from V and 4 bases from J, with 12 bases in between. In germline, CDR1 is GTSNPN, CDR2 SVGIG (reference sequence). The CDR3 nucleotides are TGTGCCTGGAGTGTCGGCAGGGAAAGCTATGGCTACACCTTC. Residues: CAWSVGRESYGYTF.